The 27 T cell receptor beta chains presented below share a single source sample, sequenced in a study of T cell therapy after organ transplantation. Assay used: immunoSEQ multiplex PCR; TCRdb lists only in-frame clones, some missing. The sample includes 40,000 to 60,000 clones, about 94% seen only once; the top ten take over 3%. These receptors have no known antigen. Sequenced here: CD8+ T cells from blood, sampled before autologous CMV-specific T cell therapy. These receptors were collected from a human patient who had received a solid organ transplant and had CMV disease.

This chain links TRBV9 with TRBJ2-7, with 9 bases lining up with TRBD2. The CDR3 totals 15 residues. The V gene end was trimmed by 3 bases and the J gene end by 0 bases; junction bases not matched to a gene: 4. CDR1 is SGDLS and CDR2 is YYNGEE in the germline V gene. The CDR3 loop reads CASSGGAGGSYEQYF. CDR3 DNA: TGTGCCAGCAGCGGAGGAGCGGGGGGCTCCTACGAGCAGTACTTC.

This clone came up once. The chain links TRBV4-3 to TRBJ1-1; D gene unclear. Trimming shortened V by 5 bases and J by 1 base, and 11 bases separated the two germline ends. This CDR3 has 14 amino acids. Germline values: CDR1 LGHNA, CDR2 YSLEER. The CDR3 loop is CASSVSAENTEAFF. The CDR3 DNA sequence: TGCGCCAGCAGCGTTTCAGCGGAGAACACTGAAGCTTTCTTT.

CDR3 loop: CASSSQTPEPGRNPPYNEQFF. CDR3 in DNA: TGTGCCAGCAGCTCCCAAACACCCGAGCCGGGACGGAATCCCCCCTACAATGAGCAGTTCTTC. J is TRBJ2-1 and V is TRBV7-8, with D possibly called TRBD1 or TRBD2 (5 bases each). The germline V gene has CDR1 SGHVS and CDR2 FQNEAQ. There are 21 residues in the CDR3. V gave up 4 bases and J gave up 2 bases, with 30 bases separating them.

As DNA, the CDR3 is TGTGCCAGCAGGCCTCTTACAGGACCACCCCTCCACTTT. It yields the protein CASRPLTGPPLHF. The chain has TRBV11-2 and TRBJ1-6; weak D call: TRBD1 (5 bases). The CDR3 runs 13 residues. Germline CDR1 and CDR2: SGHAT and FQNNGV. Trimming cost V 6 bases and J 11 bases, with 14 bases left between them.

This chain uses TRBV6-5 with TRBJ2-7; D unresolved. There are 13 residues in the CDR3. Between the trimmed V and J ends, which lost 0 bases and 4 bases, there was a span of 7 bases. CDR1 is MNHEY and CDR2 is SVGAGI in the germline V gene. DNA for the CDR3: TGTGCCAGCAGTTACTCGCAAGGTTACGAGCAGTACTTC. Protein product: CASSYSQGYEQYF.

The genes are TRBV27 and TRBJ1-2, with D tentatively TRBD1 (6 bases). CDR1 and CDR2 (germline): MNHEY, SMNVEV (reference sequence). Trimming shortened V by 6 bases and J by 0 bases, and 17 bases separated the two germline ends. The CDR3 consists of 16 residues. The CDR3 sequence: CASRSFTGRANYGYTF. DNA of the CDR3: TGTGCCAGCAGATCCTTTACAGGGAGAGCTAACTATGGCTACACCTTC.

The genes are TRBV2 and TRBJ1-5; D might be TRBD1 (6 bases). The CDR3 contains 14 residues. Trimming cost V 1 base and J 6 bases, with 10 bases left between them. Germline assignment: CDR1 SNHLY and CDR2 FYNNEI. The CDR3 nucleotides read TGTGCCAGCAGTGAAGGGGGGCTTAGTCAGCCCCAGCATTTT. It codes for CASSEGGLSQPQHF. The full variable domain, its missing parts supplied by reference TRBV2 and TRBJ1-5, is EPEVTQTPSHQVTQMGQEVILRCVPISNHLYFYWYRQILGQKVEFLVSFYNNEISEKSEIFDDQFSVERPDGSNFTLKIRSTKLEDSAMYFCASSEGGLSQPQHFGDGTRLSIL.

The gene calls are TRBV4-1 and TRBJ1-5; tentatively, D is TRBD1 (5 bases). V lost 3 bases to trimming and J lost 7 bases, with 22 bases between them. This CDR3 comprises 17 residues. Per germline, CDR1 MGHRA and CDR2 YSYEKL. The CDR3 here is CASSQNGVGDSGQPQHF. The CDR3 nucleotides read TGCGCCAGCAGCCAGAATGGGGTAGGGGACTCGGGACAGCCCCAGCATTTT.

This chain uses TRBV6-1 with TRBJ1-5, with 7 bases lining up with TRBD1. CDR3 length: 15 amino acids. The V and J ends lost 1 base and 3 bases, in that order; junction bases with no gene match: 3. Germline-derived CDR1 and CDR2 are MNHNS and SASEGT. In DNA, the CDR3 is TGTGCCAGCAGTGAAGACAGGGGTTACAATCAGCCCCAGCATTTT. This codes for CASSEDRGYNQPQHF.

The chain has TRBV6-5 and TRBJ1-1; D unresolved. Deletions cut 3 bases from V and 7 bases from J, with 9 bases between. Looked up from germline, CDR1 is MNHEY and CDR2 is SVGAGI. The CDR3 has 12 residues. CDR3 nucleotides: TGTGCCAGCAGTTATACTTCAGGTGAAGCTTTCTTT. Translated, it gives CASSYTSGEAFF.

This clone occurred a few times. The gene calls are TRBV4-2 and TRBJ1-1, with 11 positions matching TRBD1. CDR3 size: 14 residues. Germline lookup yields CDR1 LGHNA and CDR2 YNFKEQ. V lost 4 bases and J lost 4; bases outside the gene matches: 2. CDR3 sequence reads: CASSRGTGGTEAFF. The CDR3 coding sequence is TGTGCCAGCAGCCGAGGGACAGGGGGCACTGAAGCTTTCTTT.

The genes are TRBV30 and TRBJ2-7; D gene ambiguous. Germline-derived CDR1 and CDR2 are GTSNPN and SVGIG (reference sequence). The CDR3 runs 12 residues. V was cut by 0 bases and J by 4 bases, with 7 bases left in between. In DNA form, the CDR3 reads TGTGCCTGGAGTGTTACCGGATACGAGCAGTACTTC. This codes for CAWSVTGYEQYF.

The chain couples TRBV7-3 to TRBJ2-7, with D perhaps matching TRBD1 or TRBD2 (5 bases each). The CDR3 is made up of 16 amino acids. Germline CDR1 reads SGHTA; CDR2 reads FQGTGA. Trimming pared 3 bases from V and 2 bases from J, leaving 17 bases between. CDR3 sequence reads: CASSLVPGTAPYEQYF. The CDR3 bases are TGTGCCAGCAGCTTGGTCCCAGGGACGGCCCCCTACGAGCAGTACTTC. Based on the CDR3 plus reference TRBV7-3 and TRBJ2-7, the full variable domain is GAGVSQTPSNKVTEKGKYVELRCDPISGHTALYWYRQSLGQGPEFLIYFQGTGAADDSGLPNDRFFAVRPEGSVSTLKIQRTERGDSAVYLCASSLVPGTAPYEQYFGPGTRLTVT.

The chain links TRBV5-1 to TRBJ1-1; no reliable D call. Germline V gene data show CDR1 as SGHRS and CDR2 as YFSETQ. V lost 0 bases and J lost 5, with 14 bases in between. The CDR3 is 15 residues long. The CDR3 is CASSLGPSGSTEAFF. The CDR3 region has the DNA TGCGCCAGCAGCTTGGGGCCATCCGGTTCAACTGAAGCTTTCTTT.

The chain recombines TRBV25-1 with TRBJ2-7, with 7 positions matching TRBD1. Unmatched junction bases numbered 0, after V lost 4 bases and J lost 6 bases. CDR1 is MGHDK, CDR2 SYGVNS, per germline. CDR3 length: 11 residues. CDR3 amino acids: CASSAGGEQYF. CDR3 bases: TGTGCCAGCAGTGCAGGGGGCGAGCAGTACTTC.

This chain connects TRBV19 to TRBJ2-7, with 7 bases fitting TRBD1. Germline lookup yields CDR1 LNHDA and CDR2 SQIVND (reference sequence). This CDR3 is built from 15 residues. V trimming: 7 bases; J trimming: 2 bases; junction bases outside the gene matches: 11. The CDR3 here is CASTLGTAPTYEQYF. CDR3 DNA sequence: TGTGCCAGTACCCTTGGGACAGCCCCCACCTACGAGCAGTACTTC.

The V call is TRBV4-3, the J call TRBJ1-5; the D gene is possibly TRBD1 (5 bases). CDR3 length equals 15 residues. From germline, CDR1 is LGHNA and CDR2 YSLEER. V lost 1 base and J 9 bases, leaving 16 bases between the germline ends. The CDR3 coding sequence is TGCGCCAGCAGCCAAGGAGCCGGGACCCAGTGGCCCCAGCATTTT. This translates into CASSQGAGTQWPQHF.

Concerning this clone itself: A much larger clonotype is one base distant, so this may be a read error. This chain joins TRBV6-5 and TRBJ2-2, with no clear D. Between the trimmed V and J ends, which lost 7 bases and 1 base, there was a span of 4 bases. CDR3 length: 12 amino acids. Germline assignment: CDR1 MNHEY and CDR2 SVGAGI. CDR3 DNA: TGTGCCAGCAAACAGAACACCGGGGAGCTGTTTTTT. Its protein is CASKQNTGELFF.

The rearrangement joins TRBV21-1 to TRBJ2-7; TRBD1 reflects the table's D call only, with no check against the DNA. TRBV21-1 is listed as a pseudogene. The CDR3 is 16 residues long. CDR3 DNA: TGTGCCAGCAGCAAGCCCGTCCGGGGACAGATATACGAGCAGTACTTC. Protein sequence: CASSKPVRGQIYEQYF.

The V call is TRBV29-1, the J call TRBJ2-4; unclear D gene. The CDR3 covers 16 residues. The V end was cut by 0 bases, the J end by 0 bases, with 12 bases between. Germline loops: CDR1 SQVTM, CDR2 ANQGSEA. The CDR3 nucleotides read TGCAGCGTTGAAGATCTGGTGTGGGGAGCCAAAAACATTCAGTACTTC. This translates into CSVEDLVWGAKNIQYF.

The rearrangement joins TRBV30 to TRBJ1-1; 7 nucleotides agree with TRBD1. After removal of 0 bases from V and 7 bases from J, the junction contained 5 bases not matched to a gene. The CDR3 runs to 13 residues. CDR1 and CDR2 (germline): GTSNPN, SVGIG (reference sequence). CDR3 in amino acids: CAWSVQDRDEAFF. CDR3 nucleotide sequence: TGTGCCTGGAGTGTACAAGACAGGGATGAAGCTTTCTTT.

This rearrangement joins TRBV14 to TRBJ2-5, with 8 nucleotides matching TRBD1. This CDR3 comprises 15 residues. Unmatched junction bases numbered 9, after V lost 4 bases and J lost 5 bases. Germline CDR1 is SGHDN and CDR2 is FVKESK. Written as DNA, the CDR3 is TGTGCCAGCAGCCCGCGACAGGGGACGAGGGAGACCCAGTACTTC. It yields the protein CASSPRQGTRETQYF.

J is TRBJ1-1 and V is TRBV15; 7 bases agree with TRBD1. Germline CDR1 is LNHNV and CDR2 is YYDKDF (reference sequence). J was trimmed by 6 bases and V by 3 bases; bases with no gene match: 7. This CDR3 region has 14 residues. CDR3 in DNA: TGTGCCACCAGCAGTGATGAGGGGGCCGCTGAAGCTTTCTTT. Its protein product is CATSSDEGAAEAFF.

The V and J genes are TRBV19 and TRBJ2-3; D not resolved. The germline V gene has CDR1 LNHDA and CDR2 SQIVND (reference sequence). V was shortened by 10 bases and J by 6 bases, with 8 bases between the two germline ends. This CDR3 region has 10 residues. The CDR3 DNA reads as TGTGCCACCCGGGCGGATACGCAGTATTTT. This codes for CATRADTQYF.

The V gene is TRBV10-3, the J gene TRBJ1-1; tentative D call: TRBD1 (6 bases). With 7 bases removed from V and 0 bases from J, the gap between germline ends came to 12 bases. Germline V gene data show CDR1 as ENHRY and CDR2 as SYGVKD. The CDR3 extends over 14 amino acids. CDR3 in DNA: TGTGCCATCACCACCGGGACATTGAACACTGAAGCTTTCTTT. This encodes CAITTGTLNTEAFF.

The chain recombines TRBV15 with TRBJ1-2, with no clear D. The germline V gene encodes CDR1 LNHNV and CDR2 YYDKDF (reference sequence). This CDR3 spans 19 amino acids. Trimming shortened V by 0 bases and J by 8 bases, and 28 bases separated the two germline ends. CDR3 region: CATSRDQGSWALGGRGYTF. CDR3 in DNA: TGTGCCACCAGCAGAGATCAAGGGAGTTGGGCCCTTGGAGGTCGGGGCTACACCTTC.

The chain uses TRBV7-9 and TRBJ2-2; D may be TRBD1 (6 bases). The germline V gene has CDR1 SEHNR and CDR2 FQNEAQ (reference sequence). The CDR3 extends over 17 amino acids. Trimming stripped 3 bases from V and 1 base from J, with 15 bases between. Here the CDR3 reads CASSLVPGHLNTGELFF. The CDR3 nucleotides are TGTGCCAGCAGCTTGGTACCGGGACACTTGAACACCGGGGAGCTGTTTTTT.